The clone carrying this TCR beta chain was seen more than once but under ten times. What it binds is not known. This entry belongs to a study of post-analysis software for immune sequencing data. Unmatched junction bases numbered 5, after V lost 0 bases and J lost 0 bases. Germline CDR1 reads MGHRA; CDR2 reads YSYEKL. This CDR3 contains 17 residues. TCR beta cDNA libraries had unique molecular identifiers. TCRdb passed the PCR reads through MiXCR, listing each CDR3 protein once. The table includes about 770,000 distinct CDR3 sequences, more than 45% detected once. Findings and caveats of the study: Patients used roughly five TRBV segments, including TRBV5-6, TRBV5-1 and TRBV20-1, more often than controls. F-measure co-clustering was strong for batch-matched samples. Versus controls, multiple sclerosis patients showed significantly lower diversity (normalized Chao1).

The sequenced material came from blood. The chain carries TRBV4-1 and TRBJ2-5, with 9 bases that match TRBD2. This receptor was identified in a girl aged 5 to 17 with multiple sclerosis. CDR3 loop: CASSQDETSGYQETQYF. CDR3 coding DNA: TGCGCCAGCAGCCAAGATGAGACTAGCGGTTACCAAGAGACCCAGTACTTC.